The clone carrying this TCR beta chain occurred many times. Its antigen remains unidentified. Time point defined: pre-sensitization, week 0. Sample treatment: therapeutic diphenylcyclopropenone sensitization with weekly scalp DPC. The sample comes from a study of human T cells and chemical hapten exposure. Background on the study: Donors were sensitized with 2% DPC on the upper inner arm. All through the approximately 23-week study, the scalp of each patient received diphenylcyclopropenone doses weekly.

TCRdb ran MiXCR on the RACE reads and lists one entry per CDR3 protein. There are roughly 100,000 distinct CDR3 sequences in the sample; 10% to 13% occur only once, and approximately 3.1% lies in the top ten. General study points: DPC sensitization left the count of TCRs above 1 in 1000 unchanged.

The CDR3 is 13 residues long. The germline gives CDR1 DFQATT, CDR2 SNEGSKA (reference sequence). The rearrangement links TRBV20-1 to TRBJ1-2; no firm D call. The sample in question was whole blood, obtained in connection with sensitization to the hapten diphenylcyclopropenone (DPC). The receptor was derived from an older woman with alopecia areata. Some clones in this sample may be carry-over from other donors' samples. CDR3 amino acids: CSLRQDNEYGYTF. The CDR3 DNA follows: TGCAGCCTCCGTCAGGATAATGAGTATGGCTACACCTTC.